This T cell receptor (beta chain) derives from a study of identical twins. Whole-study findings and limits: In monozygotic twins, models underestimated the sharing of out-of-frame TCR alpha.

With respect to this clonotype: Its target is not known.

Looked up from germline, CDR1 is SGDLS and CDR2 is YYNGEE. V was cut by 0 bases and J by 1 base, with 13 bases left in between. This CDR3 spans 16 amino acids. With template switching, a universal primer site was added, and the cDNA carried unique molecular identifiers. TCRdb processed the 5' RACE reads anew with MiXCR; each CDR3 protein has one entry. The table lists 260,000 or so distinct CDR3 sequences, around 7.6% of them singletons. These data also featured in a second study, about yellow fever vaccine responses in identical twins.

The clonotype comes from a woman between 18 and 30 years old in good health. The rearrangement links TRBV9 to TRBJ1-1; D gene uncertain. Sequencing was carried out using CD8+ T cells sorted from blood. CDR3 nucleotide sequence: TGTGCCAGCAGCGTAGGGGCAGGCGGTAGGAACACTGAAGCTTTCTTT. This encodes CASSVGAGGRNTEAFF.